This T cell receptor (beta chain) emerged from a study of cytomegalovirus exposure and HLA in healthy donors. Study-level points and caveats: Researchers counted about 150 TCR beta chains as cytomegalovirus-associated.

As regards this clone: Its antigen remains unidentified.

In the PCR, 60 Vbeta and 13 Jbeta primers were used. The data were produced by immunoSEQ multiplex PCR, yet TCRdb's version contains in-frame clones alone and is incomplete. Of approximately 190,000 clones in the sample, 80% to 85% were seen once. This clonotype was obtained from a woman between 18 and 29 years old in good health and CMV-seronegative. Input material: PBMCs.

CDR3 DNA sequence: TGTGCCAGCAACCTCAGGGGGCTAGCGGGGGGTAACACCGGGGAGCTGTTTTTT. Its protein product is CASNLRGLAGGNTGELFF. The rearrangement uses TRBV7-6 and TRBJ2-2; 11 bases map to TRBD2. Trimming cost V 7 bases and J 2 bases; bases outside gene matches: 12. This CDR3 region has 18 residues. In germline, CDR1 is SGHVS, CDR2 FNYEAQ.